This is a list of T cell receptor beta chains from one sample in a study of T-cell memory formation after mild COVID-19. TCRdb re-analysed the 5' RACE reads in MiXCR, keeping a single row per CDR3 protein. The sample consists of fewer than 250,000 distinct CDR3 sequences, 25% to 35% of them appearing once. Source material: PBMCs or a T cell subset sorted from them (not recorded which). All receptors come from an adult woman who had mild COVID-19 (a few samples of this study predate the infection). Cell type and time point are not known. The CDR3 runs from the conserved cysteine through the conserved F or W. A D gene is named only where the DNA matches it firmly. Clone size, where shown, is once, few, many, or a class for clones that have expanded.

d_call	j_call	v_call	clone_size	cdr3_aa	cdr3_nt
-	TRBJ1-2	TRBV20-1	few	CSARDLAGYGYTF	TGCAGTGCTAGAGATCTCGCCGGCTATGGCTACACCTTC
-	TRBJ2-5	TRBV10-3	-	CAISVGETQYF	TGTGCCATCAGTGTCGGGGAGACCCAGTACTTC
-	TRBJ2-3	TRBV5-1	-	CASSLETPGTDTQYF	TGCGCCAGCAGCTTGGAGACCCCAGGCACAGATACGCAGTATTTT
TRBD2	TRBJ2-5	TRBV12-3/TRBV12-4	-	CASSPERGVLQETQYF	TGTGCCAGCAGCCCTGAGCGGGGGGTCCTCCAAGAGACCCAGTACTTC
-	TRBJ2-7	TRBV7-2	few	CASCPGGNYEQYF	TGTGCCAGCTGCCCGGGCGGCAACTACGAGCAGTACTTC
-	TRBJ2-1	TRBV4-2	-	CASSQRKGISGNEQFF	TGTGCCAGCAGCCAAAGGAAGGGTATCTCTGGGAATGAGCAGTTCTTC
-	TRBJ1-3	TRBV18	-	CASSPRQGTVGNTIYF	TGTGCCAGCTCACCTAGACAAGGAACGGTTGGAAACACCATATATTTT
-	TRBJ1-2	TRBV11-2	-	CASSRGRTNAYGYTF	TGTGCCAGCAGCCGAGGACGGACGAACGCCTATGGCTACACCTTC
-	TRBJ2-1	TRBV12-3/TRBV12-4	-	CASSFSPRSSYNEQFF	TGTGCCAGCAGTTTTTCCCCGCGGAGCTCCTACAATGAGCAGTTCTTC
-	TRBJ2-7	TRBV20-1	-	CSAESGTESSYEQYF	TGCAGTGCCGAGAGCGGTACAGAGAGCTCCTACGAGCAGTACTTC